This T cell receptor (beta chain) was sequenced for a study of Ad26.COV2.S vaccination and SARS-CoV-2 variants. Profiled with immunoSEQ multiplex PCR; TCRdb holds only in-frame clones, not every one. This sample carries roughly 680,000 clones, roughly 90% of them seen once, and the ten largest clones take nearly 1.5%. As for treatment: roughly 18 received Ad26.COV2.S at low or high dose, single or two shots; 5 received placebo; per-sample allocation not given. Samples analyzed were those drawn on day 63 after the first vaccine or placebo injection. Trimming took 0 bases from V and 7 from J; bases not matched to a gene: 3. The CDR3 loop spans 13 amino acids. CDR1 and CDR2 from the germline V gene are GTSNPN and SVGIG (reference sequence).

The receptor was derived from a person aged 18-60 years who received the Ad26.COV2.S COVID-19 vaccine or a placebo. This chain uses TRBV30 with TRBJ1-2, with 9 bases fitting TRBD1. The source was peripheral blood, collected in a trial of Ad26.COV2.S vaccine versus placebo. The CDR3 DNA reads TGTGCCTGGAGTGTACAGGGGGCGGTTGGCTACACCTTC. The encoded protein is CAWSVQGAVGYTF.